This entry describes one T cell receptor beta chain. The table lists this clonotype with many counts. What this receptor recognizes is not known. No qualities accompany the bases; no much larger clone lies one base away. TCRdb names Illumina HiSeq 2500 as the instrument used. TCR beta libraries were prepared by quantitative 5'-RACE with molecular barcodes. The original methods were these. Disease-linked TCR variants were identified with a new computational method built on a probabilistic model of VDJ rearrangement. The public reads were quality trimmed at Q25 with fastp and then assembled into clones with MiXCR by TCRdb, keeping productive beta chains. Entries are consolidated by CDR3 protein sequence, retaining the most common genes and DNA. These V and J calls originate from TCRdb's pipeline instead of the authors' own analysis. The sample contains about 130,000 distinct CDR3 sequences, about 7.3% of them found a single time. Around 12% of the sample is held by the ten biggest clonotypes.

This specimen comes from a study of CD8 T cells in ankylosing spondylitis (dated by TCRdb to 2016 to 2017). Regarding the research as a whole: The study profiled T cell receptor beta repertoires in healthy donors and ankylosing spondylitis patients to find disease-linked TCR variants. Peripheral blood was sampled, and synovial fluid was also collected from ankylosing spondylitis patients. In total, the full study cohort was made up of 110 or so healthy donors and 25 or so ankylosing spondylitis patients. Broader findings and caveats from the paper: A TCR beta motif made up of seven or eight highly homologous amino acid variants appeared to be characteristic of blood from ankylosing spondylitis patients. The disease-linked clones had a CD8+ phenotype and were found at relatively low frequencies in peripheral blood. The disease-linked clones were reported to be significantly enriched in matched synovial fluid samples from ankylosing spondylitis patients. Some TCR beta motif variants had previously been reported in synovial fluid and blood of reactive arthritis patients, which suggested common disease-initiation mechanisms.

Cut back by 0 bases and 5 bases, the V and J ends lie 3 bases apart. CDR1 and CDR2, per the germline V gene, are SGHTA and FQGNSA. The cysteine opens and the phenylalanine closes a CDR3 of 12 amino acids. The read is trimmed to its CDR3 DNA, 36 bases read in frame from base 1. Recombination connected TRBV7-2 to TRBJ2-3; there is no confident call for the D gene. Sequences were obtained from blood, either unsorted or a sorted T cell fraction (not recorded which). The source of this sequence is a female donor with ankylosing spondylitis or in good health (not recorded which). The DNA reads TGTGCCAGCAGCTTAGCACGAGATACGCAGTATTTT. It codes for CASSLARDTQYF.